Listed below are T cell receptor beta chains from one sample, sequenced in a study of identical twins. Each CDR3 protein is one row after TCRdb ran MiXCR on the 5' RACE reads. The sample lists around 650,000 distinct CDR3 sequences; 7.1% were seen once. This sample was also put to use in a study of yellow fever vaccine responses in identical twins.

The sequencing sample was made of PBMCs. The receptor source for this set is a woman between 18 and 29 years old in good health. The CDR3 runs from the conserved cysteine through the conserved F or W. A D gene is named only where the DNA matches it firmly. The size field is filled for only some rows; it gives once, few, many or a size class.

v_call	clone_size	d_call	j_call	cdr3_nt	cdr3_aa
TRBV7-2	-	-	TRBJ2-1	TGTGCCAGCAGCCCCGTCACCAAATACAATGAGCAGTTCTTC	CASSPVTKYNEQFF
TRBV5-1	-	TRBD1	TRBJ2-5	TGCGCCAGCAGCTTGGACCCGACAGGGGCCGTTCAAGAGACCCAGTACTTC	CASSLDPTGAVQETQYF
TRBV20-1	-	TRBD2	TRBJ2-7	TGCAGTGCGTCGGGACTAGCGGGTTTCTACGAGCAGTACTTC	CSASGLAGFYEQYF
TRBV20-1	few	-	TRBJ2-1	TGCAGTGCTAGAGCAGGCTTGGGGGGATCCCCTGAGGGTGAGCAGTTCTTC	CSARAGLGGSPEGEQFF
TRBV20-1	many	TRBD2	TRBJ2-1	TGCAGTGCTAGAGATCCCCCTAGCGGGACCAACAATGAGCAGTTCTTC	CSARDPPSGTNNEQFF
TRBV9	many	-	TRBJ1-2	TGTGCCAGCAGCTTCGGGCCTGGTAGGGGCAATAACTATGGCTACACCTTC	CASSFGPGRGNNYGYTF
TRBV6-1	many	-	TRBJ2-7	TGTGCCAGCAGTGACCCGGGACGGAGCTCCTACGAGCAGTACTTC	CASSDPGRSSYEQYF
TRBV6-5	many	-	TRBJ2-2	TGTGCCAGCAGTTACCGCAGGGTGGGCGGGGAGCTGTTTTTT	CASSYRRVGGELFF
TRBV29-1	many	-	TRBJ2-4	TGCAGCGTTGTGGGAAACATTCAGTACTTC	CSVVGNIQYF
TRBV2	many	-	TRBJ2-1	TGTGCCAGCAGTGGCACAGGGTATGAGCAGTTCTTC	CASSGTGYEQFF
TRBV11-2	-	TRBD1	TRBJ1-6	TGTGCCAGCAGCCCAGGGGGCACGAATAATTCACCCCTCCACTTT	CASSPGGTNNSPLHF
TRBV6-4	-	TRBD2	TRBJ2-5	TGTGCCAGCAACGTTGGACTAGCGGGGGGGAAAGAGACCCAGTACTTC	CASNVGLAGGKETQYF
TRBV11-2	many	TRBD2	TRBJ2-1	TGTGCCAGCAGCTCACTAGCGGGGGGGAATGAGCAGTTCTTC	CASSSLAGGNEQFF
TRBV5-1	many	TRBD1	TRBJ2-1	TGCGCCAGCAGCAGTGGACAGGGTTTGGAAGAGCAGTTCTTC	CASSSGQGLEEQFF
TRBV12-3/TRBV12-4	-	-	TRBJ2-6	TGTGCCAGCTGCCCACAGGGTATCCCGCTCTCTGGGGCCAACGTCCTGACTTTC	CASCPQGIPLSGANVLTF
TRBV9	many	TRBD1	TRBJ2-1	TGTGCCAGCAGCGGGGGACAGGGAGAGTTCTTC	CASSGGQGEFF
TRBV3-1	-	-	TRBJ2-3	TGTGCCAGCAGCCGGGGCGGCGTAACAGATACGCAGTATTTT	CASSRGGVTDTQYF
TRBV6-1	-	TRBD2	TRBJ2-5	TGTGCCAGCGCAAGCGGGACCCCACAAGAGACCCAGTACTTC	CASASGTPQETQYF
TRBV12-3/TRBV12-4	few	-	TRBJ1-5	TGTGCCAGCAGCCCAACAGGGATGGGGTATAGCAATCAGCCCCAGCATTTT	CASSPTGMGYSNQPQHF
TRBV7-6	few	TRBD1	TRBJ2-7	TGTGCCAGCAGCTTAGAAGCCCCGACAGGGCGCGAGCAGTACTTC	CASSLEAPTGREQYF
TRBV5-1	-	TRBD1	TRBJ1-6	TGCGCCAGCAGCCCTAGACAGGGGTCACCCCTCCACTTT	CASSPRQGSPLHF
TRBV9	many	-	TRBJ2-3	TGTGCCAGCAGCCCGACTCACACCGGCACAGATACGCAGTATTTT	CASSPTHTGTDTQYF
TRBV3-1	-	TRBD2	TRBJ2-7	TGTGCCAGCAGCAGCCGCGGGACTAGCAGCGACGAGCAGTACTTC	CASSSRGTSSDEQYF
TRBV24-1	-	TRBD2	TRBJ2-2	TGTGCCACCAGTGATCCGGGACTAGCGGGAGGTTCGAACACCGGGGAGCTGTTTTTT	CATSDPGLAGGSNTGELFF
TRBV19	many	TRBD2	TRBJ2-1	TGTGCCAGTAGTATAGGGGTCGGGGGGGCCAATGAGCAGTTCTTC	CASSIGVGGANEQFF
TRBV6-1	-	-	TRBJ1-2	TGTGCCAGCAGTAGCAGCATGGCGTCCCTCTATGGCTACACCTTC	CASSSSMASLYGYTF
TRBV15	-	-	TRBJ1-6	TGTGCCACCAGCGGGCACAGTGATTCACCCCTCCACTTT	CATSGHSDSPLHF
TRBV18	-	-	TRBJ2-2	TGTGCCAGCTCAAGCAGGGACGGCGGCACCGGGGAGCTGTTTTTT	CASSSRDGGTGELFF
TRBV5-1	-	TRBD2	TRBJ2-2	TGCGCCAGCAGCCCCGGGACTAGCGGAAAGAACACCGGGGAGCTGTTTTTT	CASSPGTSGKNTGELFF
TRBV5-1	-	-	TRBJ1-1	TGCGCCAGCAGCACGGACAGAACTGAAGCTTTCTTT	CASSTDRTEAFF
TRBV12-3/TRBV12-4	few	TRBD1	TRBJ1-3	TGTGCCAGCAGTTTCGGGACAGGGACCAACACCATATATTTT	CASSFGTGTNTIYF